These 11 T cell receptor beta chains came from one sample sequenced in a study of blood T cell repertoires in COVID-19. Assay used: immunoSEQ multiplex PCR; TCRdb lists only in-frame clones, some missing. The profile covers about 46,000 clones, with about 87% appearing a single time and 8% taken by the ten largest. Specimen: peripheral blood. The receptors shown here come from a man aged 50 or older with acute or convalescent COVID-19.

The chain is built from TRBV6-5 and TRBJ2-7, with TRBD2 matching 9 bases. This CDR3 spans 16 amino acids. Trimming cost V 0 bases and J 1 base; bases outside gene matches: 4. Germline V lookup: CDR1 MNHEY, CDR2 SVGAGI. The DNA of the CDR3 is TGTGCCAGCAGTTACTCGGGCGGGAGGGGATCCTACGAGCAGTACTTC. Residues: CASSYSGGRGSYEQYF.

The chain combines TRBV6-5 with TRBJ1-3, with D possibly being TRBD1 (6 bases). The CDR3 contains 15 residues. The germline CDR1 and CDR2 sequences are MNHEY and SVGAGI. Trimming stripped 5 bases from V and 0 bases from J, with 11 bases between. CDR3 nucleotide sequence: TGTGCCAGCAGTCTACAGGGAATCTCTGGAAACACCATATATTTT. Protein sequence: CASSLQGISGNTIYF.

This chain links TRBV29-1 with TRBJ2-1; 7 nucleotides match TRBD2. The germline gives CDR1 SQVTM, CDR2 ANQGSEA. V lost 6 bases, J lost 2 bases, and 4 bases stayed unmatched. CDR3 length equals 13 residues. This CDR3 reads CSVRDYTYNEQFF. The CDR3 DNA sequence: TGCAGCGTCCGGGACTATACCTACAATGAGCAGTTCTTC.

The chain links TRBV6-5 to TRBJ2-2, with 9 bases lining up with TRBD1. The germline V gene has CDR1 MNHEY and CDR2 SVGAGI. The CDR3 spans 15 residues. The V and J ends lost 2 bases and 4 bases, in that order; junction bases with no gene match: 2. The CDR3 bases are TGTGCCAGCAGTTACCAGGACAGGGGCACCGGGGAGCTGTTTTTT. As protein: CASSYQDRGTGELFF.

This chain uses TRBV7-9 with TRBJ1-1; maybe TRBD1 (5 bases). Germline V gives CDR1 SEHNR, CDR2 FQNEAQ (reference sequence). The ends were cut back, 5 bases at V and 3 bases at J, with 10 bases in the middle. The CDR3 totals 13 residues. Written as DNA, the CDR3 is TGTGCCAGCAGCCTTAGCAGGGACACTGAAGCTTTCTTT. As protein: CASSLSRDTEAFF.

In DNA, the CDR3 is TGTGCCAGCAGCCCTACAGTAGGAGGAAACACCATATATTTT. Translation gives CASSPTVGGNTIYF. V and J are TRBV14 and TRBJ1-3; no firm D call. The CDR3 has 14 residues. Trimming shortened V by 4 bases and J by 4 bases, and 11 bases separated the two germline ends. From germline, CDR1 is SGHDN and CDR2 FVKESK.

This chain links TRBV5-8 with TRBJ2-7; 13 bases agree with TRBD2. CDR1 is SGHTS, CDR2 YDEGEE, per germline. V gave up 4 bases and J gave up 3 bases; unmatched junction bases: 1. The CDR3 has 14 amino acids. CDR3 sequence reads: CASSGTSGVYEQYF. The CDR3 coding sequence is TGTGCCAGCAGCGGGACTAGCGGGGTCTACGAGCAGTACTTC.

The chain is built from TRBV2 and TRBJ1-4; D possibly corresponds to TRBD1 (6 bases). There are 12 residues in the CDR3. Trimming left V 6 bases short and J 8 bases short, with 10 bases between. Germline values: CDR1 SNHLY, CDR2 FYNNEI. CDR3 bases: TGTGCCAGCAGACAGGGTAGAGAAAAACTGTTTTTT. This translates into CASRQGREKLFF.

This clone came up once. In DNA form, the CDR3 reads TGTGCCAGCAGCTTAGACAGGGCATCATACAATGAGCAGTTCTTC. Its protein product is CASSLDRASYNEQFF. V and J are TRBV7-3 and TRBJ2-1; the match to TRBD1 covers 7 bases. Germline trimming cut 2 bases from V and 4 bases from J; bases unmatched to any gene: 5. The CDR3 spans 15 residues. Germline CDR1 reads SGHTA; CDR2 reads FQGTGA.

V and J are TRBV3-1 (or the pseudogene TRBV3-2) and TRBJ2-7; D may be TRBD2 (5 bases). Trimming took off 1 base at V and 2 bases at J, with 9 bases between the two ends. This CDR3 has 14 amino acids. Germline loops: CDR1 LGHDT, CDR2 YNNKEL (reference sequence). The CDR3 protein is CASSQGGLAYEQYF. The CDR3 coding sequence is TGTGCCAGCAGCCAAGGCGGGCTAGCCTACGAGCAGTACTTC.

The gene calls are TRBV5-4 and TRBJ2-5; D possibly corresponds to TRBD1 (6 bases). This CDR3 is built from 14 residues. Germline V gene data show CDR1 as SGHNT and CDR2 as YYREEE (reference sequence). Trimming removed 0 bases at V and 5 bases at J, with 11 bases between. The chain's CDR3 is CASSLDRARETQYF. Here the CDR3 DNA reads TGTGCCAGCAGCTTGGACAGGGCGAGGGAGACCCAGTACTTC.